These 32 T cell receptor beta chains came from one sample sequenced in a study of blood T cell repertoires in COVID-19. Clones were read by immunoSEQ multiplex PCR, and TCRdb kept only the in-frame ones, dropping some. The repertoire consists of fewer than 450,000 clones, with approximately 90% occurring once and the leading ten covering roughly 12%. Sequences were obtained from peripheral blood. These TCRs come from a woman aged 50 to 60 with COVID-19, enrolled during active disease.

The V gene is TRBV27, the J gene TRBJ2-2; D ambiguous. CDR1 and CDR2 (germline): MNHEY, SMNVEV (reference sequence). The V end was cut by 8 bases, the J end by 6 bases, with 7 bases between. The CDR3 spans 11 residues. CDR3 DNA: TGTGCCAGCTTCAAATCCGGGGAGCTGTTTTTT. It codes for CASFKSGELFF.

The gene calls are TRBV3-1 (or the pseudogene TRBV3-2) and TRBJ1-1; D not certain. CDR1 LGHDT and CDR2 YNNKEL come from the germline V gene (reference sequence). V lost 1 base and J 2 bases, leaving 8 bases between the germline ends. The CDR3 length is 14 residues. The CDR3 here is CASSQGPGNTEAFF. DNA for the CDR3: TGTGCCAGCAGCCAAGGCCCGGGAAACACTGAAGCTTTCTTT.

The genes are TRBV5-4 and TRBJ1-1; weak D call: TRBD1 (5 bases). From germline, CDR1 is SGHNT and CDR2 YYREEE (reference sequence). The CDR3 loop spans 15 amino acids. The V and J ends lost 4 bases and 7 bases respectively, with 20 bases between them. CDR3 DNA sequence: TGTGCCAGCAGCGCGATAAGGGGCCCGGGGGATGAAGCTTTCTTT. Its protein product is CASSAIRGPGDEAFF.

The table lists this clone with a count of one. The rearrangement joins TRBV6-5 to TRBJ2-7; D perhaps matches TRBD1 (6 bases). Germline CDR1 and CDR2: MNHEY and SVGAGI. V lost 8 bases and J lost 10, with 18 bases in between. CDR3 size: 12 residues. The CDR3 coding sequence is TGTGCCAGCGGGGGCTCAGTTCAGGCCCAGTACTTC. Its protein product is CASGGSVQAQYF.

This clone has only a few counts. This chain uses TRBV6-4 with TRBJ2-3; TRBD2 matches at 8 bases. From germline, CDR1 is MRHNA and CDR2 SNTAGT. V shed 2 bases, J shed 5 bases, and the junction held 6 bases outside the gene matches. This CDR3 spans 15 amino acids. CDR3 in DNA: TGTGCCAGCAGTGACGGTAGCGGGGAAAGAGATACGCAGTATTTT. Residues: CASSDGSGERDTQYF.

The J gene is TRBJ1-4, the V gene TRBV5-1; D is ambiguous. Germline CDR1 and CDR2: SGHRS and YFSETQ. V was cut by 3 bases and J by 7 bases, with 16 bases left in between. This CDR3 spans 15 amino acids. CDR3 coding DNA: TGCGCCAGCAGCTCCCGGGATCAACGGTCTGAAAAACTGTTTTTT. Residues: CASSSRDQRSEKLFF.

V and J are TRBV28 and TRBJ1-5; D remains unclear. With 3 bases removed from V and 4 bases from J, the gap between germline ends came to 13 bases. The CDR3 is made up of 15 amino acids. Germline V gene data show CDR1 as MDHEN and CDR2 as SYDVKM. This CDR3 reads CASSFNRVGNQPQHF. The CDR3 DNA sequence: TGTGCCAGCAGTTTCAACAGAGTGGGTAATCAGCCCCAGCATTTT.

The chain joins TRBV19 to TRBJ1-6, with 9 bases that match TRBD1. CDR3 size: 15 residues. Germline trimming cut 7 bases from V and 6 bases from J; bases unmatched to any gene: 7. Germline CDR1 and CDR2: LNHDA and SQIVND (reference sequence). The CDR3 spells CASTRTGDGNSPLHF. Written as DNA, the CDR3 is TGTGCCAGTACCCGGACAGGGGATGGTAATTCACCCCTCCACTTT.

This chain uses TRBV7-9 with TRBJ1-1; possibly TRBD1 for D (5 bases). Germline lookup yields CDR1 SEHNR and CDR2 FQNEAQ (reference sequence). This CDR3 has 12 residues. V was trimmed by 2 bases and J by 11 bases, leaving 12 bases between them. CDR3 sequence: CASSLFQGRAFF. CDR3 nucleotides: TGTGCCAGCAGCTTATTCCAGGGTAGGGCTTTCTTT.

This sequence joins TRBV6-5 and TRBJ1-2, with TRBD1 matching 8 bases. The CDR3 length is 14 residues. V lost 0 bases, J lost 7 bases, and 4 bases stayed unmatched. The V gene's germline CDR1 is MNHEY and CDR2 SVGAGI. CDR3 coding DNA: TGTGCCAGCAGTTACTCGCAGGGGGCGGTTGGCTACACCTTC. It is translated as CASSYSQGAVGYTF.

This chain uses TRBV5-1 with TRBJ2-7; 9 bases are a match to TRBD2. The CDR3 sequence is 15 residues long. J lost 3 bases, V lost 3 bases, and 7 bases had no gene match. The germline gives CDR1 SGHRS, CDR2 YFSETQ. CDR3 nucleotides: TGCGCCAGCAGCTACGAGCTAGCGGGGCACTACGAGCAGTACTTC. This sequence encodes CASSYELAGHYEQYF.

The V gene is TRBV27, the J gene TRBJ1-2; 8 nucleotides agree with TRBD1. Unmatched junction bases numbered 10, after V lost 5 bases and J lost 5 bases. Germline V gene data show CDR1 as MNHEY and CDR2 as SMNVEV (reference sequence). The CDR3 consists of 15 residues. The CDR3 reads CASSPRTGPDYGYTF. DNA for the CDR3: TGTGCCAGCAGTCCCAGGACAGGGCCCGATTATGGCTACACCTTC.

This chain joins TRBV21-1 and TRBJ2-7; the table's D call of TRBD2 was not tested on the DNA. TRBV21-1 is a documented pseudogene. This CDR3 contains 20 residues. CDR3 loop: CARRRNVTSGILVSSYEQYF. The CDR3 bases are TGTGCCAGGAGACGGAATGTGACTAGCGGCATATTGGTTAGCTCCTACGAGCAGTACTTC.

The V call is TRBV6-1, the J call TRBJ1-1; 9 bases line up with TRBD1. Per the germline V gene, CDR1 is MNHNS and CDR2 is SASEGT. V trimming: 3 bases; J trimming: 3 bases; junction bases outside the gene matches: 8. The CDR3 is 16 amino acids. CDR3 region: CASSDRDRERDTEAFF. The CDR3 region has the DNA TGTGCCAGCAGTGACCGGGACAGGGAGAGAGACACTGAAGCTTTCTTT.

This clone was counted once. CDR3: CASSAGQGIAEQYF. CDR3 sequence (DNA): TGTGCCAGCTCGGCGGGACAGGGAATAGCAGAGCAGTACTTC. V is TRBV27 and J is TRBJ2-7; TRBD1 matches at 9 bases. CDR3 size: 14 residues. Germline-derived CDR1 and CDR2 are MNHEY and SMNVEV (reference sequence). The ends lost 8 bases at V and 7 bases at J; junction bases unmatched: 12.

The V call is TRBV6-2 or TRBV6-3, the J call TRBJ2-3; 8 nucleotides line up with TRBD2. The V gene's germline CDR1 is MNHEY and CDR2 SVGEGT. V dropped 0 bases and J dropped 3; count of bases not matched to a gene: 8. The CDR3 length is 17 residues. CDR3 nucleotide sequence: TGTGCCAGCAGTTACTCGGTGGTAGCGGGGACGACAGATACGCAGTATTTT. Its translation is CASSYSVVAGTTDTQYF.

To note about this clone: Germline and junction disagree at one end, which may indicate a read error. This chain uses TRBV3-1 (or the pseudogene TRBV3-2) with TRBJ2-1; unclear D gene. Looked up from germline, CDR1 is LGHDT and CDR2 is YNNKEL (reference sequence). The CDR3 totals 13 residues. This CDR3 is CASSQGANNQQFF. The DNA for the CDR3 is TGTGCCAGCAGCCAAGGGGCGAACAATCAGCAGTTCTTC.

J is TRBJ1-5 and V is TRBV11-2, with a tentative D call TRBD1 (5 bases). CDR3 length equals 15 residues. V lost 5 bases, J lost 5 bases, and 16 bases lay in between. Looked up from germline, CDR1 is SGHAT and CDR2 is FQNNGV. Here the CDR3 reads CASSPGRGGYQPQHF. The CDR3 DNA reads TGTGCCAGCAGCCCGGGGCGGGGGGGTTATCAGCCCCAGCATTTT.

The chain carries TRBV7-9 and TRBJ1-2; D is uncertain. The CDR3 is made up of 14 amino acids. The V gene's germline CDR1 is SEHNR and CDR2 FQNEAQ (reference sequence). The V gene lost 4 bases and the J gene lost 2 bases, with 11 bases spanning the gap. CDR3 amino acids: CASSSRTDNYGYTF. CDR3 bases: TGTGCCAGCAGCTCCCGGACTGACAACTATGGCTACACCTTC.

The chain combines TRBV30 with TRBJ2-7; D call uncertain. Germline V lookup: CDR1 GTSNPN, CDR2 SVGIG (reference sequence). This CDR3 spans 12 amino acids. Trimming cost V 3 bases and J 6 bases, with 12 bases left between them. CDR3: CAWRVQPGEQYF. The CDR3 DNA sequence: TGTGCCTGGAGGGTACAACCTGGCGAGCAGTACTTC.

This chain connects TRBV30 to TRBJ1-1; D possibly corresponds to TRBD1 (5 bases). Per germline, CDR1 GTSNPN and CDR2 SVGIG (reference sequence). The CDR3 loop spans 11 amino acids. Between the trimmed V and J ends, which lost 5 bases and 11 bases, there was a span of 15 bases. The CDR3 sequence is CAWGSGARAFF. CDR3 nucleotides: TGTGCCTGGGGGAGCGGGGCAAGGGCTTTCTTT.

V gene TRBV15 combines with J gene TRBJ1-1; 9 bases match TRBD1. Losses at the gene ends were 6 bases for V and 6 bases for J; bases not matched to a gene: 17. The CDR3 has 17 amino acids. Per the germline V gene, CDR1 is LNHNV and CDR2 is YYDKDF (reference sequence). The CDR3 loop reads CATRYHRGHVRWPEAFF. The CDR3 region has the DNA TGTGCCACCAGATATCACAGGGGGCATGTTCGTTGGCCTGAAGCTTTCTTT.

The chain is built from TRBV30 and TRBJ2-1; D is undetermined. The germline CDR1 and CDR2 sequences are GTSNPN and SVGIG (reference sequence). Deletions cut 2 bases from V and 5 bases from J, with 13 bases between. This CDR3 spans 14 amino acids. The CDR3 nucleotides are TGTGCCTGGAGTCTTGGTACAGTAAACAATGAGCAGTTCTTC. Encoded protein: CAWSLGTVNNEQFF. The full variable domain, rest sourced from reference TRBV30 and TRBJ2-1, is SQTIHQWPATLVQPVGSPLSLECTVEGTSNPNLYWYRQAAGRGLQLLFYSVGIGQISSEVPQNLSASRPQDRQFILSSKKLLLSDSGFYLCAWSLGTVNNEQFFGPGTRLTVL.

The chain joins TRBV15 to TRBJ2-7, with 8 positions matching TRBD1. V shed 1 base and J 2 bases; nucleotides not matched to a gene: 13. From germline, CDR1 is LNHNV and CDR2 YYDKDF (reference sequence). The CDR3 is 18 residues long. This CDR3 reads CATSRGPLLRDRTYEQYF. The CDR3 DNA sequence: TGTGCCACCAGCAGAGGGCCACTACTCCGGGACAGGACCTACGAGCAGTACTTC.

This chain links TRBV20-1 with TRBJ1-1; D is unclear. The germline CDR1 and CDR2 sequences are DFQATT and SNEGSKA (reference sequence). This CDR3 region has 11 residues. V lost 5 bases to trimming and J lost 12 bases, with 16 bases between them. The CDR3 spells CSAVSLGETFF. The CDR3 DNA sequence: TGCAGTGCTGTTTCCCTGGGAGAGACTTTCTTT.

The chain links TRBV5-5 to TRBJ2-2; 10 bases fit TRBD1. Germline CDR1 and CDR2: SGHKS and YYEKEE (reference sequence). V lost 4 bases, J lost 0 bases, and 9 bases stayed unmatched. This CDR3 region has 18 residues. The CDR3 DNA follows: TGTGCCAGCAGCAGGCGGGACAGGGGACTCTCGAACACCGGGGAGCTGTTTTTT. It codes for CASSRRDRGLSNTGELFF.

This chain links TRBV5-6 with TRBJ2-7, with D tentatively TRBD2 (6 bases). The CDR3 runs 15 residues. Germline CDR1 SGHDT, CDR2 YYEEEE. Trimming left V 0 bases short and J 3 bases short, with 13 bases between. This CDR3 reads CASSLAVGGVYEQYF. The CDR3 DNA is TGTGCCAGCAGCTTGGCCGTAGGAGGGGTCTACGAGCAGTACTTC.

The chain joins TRBV7-7 to TRBJ1-3, with unresolved D. V was cut by 4 bases and J by 2 bases, with 6 bases left in between. The CDR3 is 13 residues long. CDR1 and CDR2 from the germline V gene are SSHAT and FNYEAQ (reference sequence). The CDR3: CASSYSTGNTIYF. The DNA of the CDR3 is TGTGCCAGCAGCTATTCTACTGGAAACACCATATATTTT. Variable domain in full (rest from reference TRBV7-7 and TRBJ1-3): GAGVSQSPRYKVTKRGQDVTLRCDPISSHATLYWYQQALGQGPEFLTYFNYEAQPDKSGLPSDRFSAERPEGSISTLTIQRTEQRDSAMYRCASSYSTGNTIYFGEGSWLTVV.

Worth noting for this clone: This CDR3 is also generated by other DNA sequences in the sample. The chain uses TRBV12-3 or TRBV12-4 and TRBJ1-5; D ambiguous. Deletions cut 0 bases from V and 6 bases from J, with 6 bases between. This CDR3 contains 13 residues. This CDR3 is CASSLASGQPQHF. DNA for the CDR3: TGTGCCAGCAGTTTAGCGTCGGGTCAGCCCCAGCATTTT.

The rearrangement uses TRBV14 and TRBJ2-7; D uncertain. This CDR3 comprises 15 residues. Germline V lookup: CDR1 SGHDN, CDR2 FVKESK. Trimming stripped 0 bases from V and 6 bases from J, with 15 bases between. The CDR3 nucleotides are TGTGCCAGCAGCCAAGAATCGGCGGTCCCGGTCGAGCAGTACTTC. It specifies CASSQESAVPVEQYF.

The rearrangement uses TRBV10-3 and TRBJ1-5, with TRBD1 identical over 11 bases. This CDR3 has 15 amino acids. Germline V gene lookup returns CDR1 ENHRY and CDR2 SYGVKD. The V gene end was trimmed by 6 bases and the J gene end by 4 bases; junction bases not matched to a gene: 5. CDR3 sequence (DNA): TGTGCCATCAGCCCGGGACAGGGGGTTAATCAGCCCCAGCATTTT. Translating gives CAISPGQGVNQPQHF.

As regards this clone: The sample has other DNA sequences that encode this CDR3 too. The chain joins TRBV19 to TRBJ1-2; TRBD1 matches 7 bases. V gave up 3 bases and J gave up 5 bases; unmatched junction bases: 6. CDR3 length: 14 residues. The V gene's germline CDR1 is LNHDA and CDR2 SQIVND (reference sequence). The CDR3: CASSISGGLYGYTF. CDR3 sequence (DNA): TGTGCCAGTAGTATCTCAGGGGGATTGTATGGCTACACCTTC.